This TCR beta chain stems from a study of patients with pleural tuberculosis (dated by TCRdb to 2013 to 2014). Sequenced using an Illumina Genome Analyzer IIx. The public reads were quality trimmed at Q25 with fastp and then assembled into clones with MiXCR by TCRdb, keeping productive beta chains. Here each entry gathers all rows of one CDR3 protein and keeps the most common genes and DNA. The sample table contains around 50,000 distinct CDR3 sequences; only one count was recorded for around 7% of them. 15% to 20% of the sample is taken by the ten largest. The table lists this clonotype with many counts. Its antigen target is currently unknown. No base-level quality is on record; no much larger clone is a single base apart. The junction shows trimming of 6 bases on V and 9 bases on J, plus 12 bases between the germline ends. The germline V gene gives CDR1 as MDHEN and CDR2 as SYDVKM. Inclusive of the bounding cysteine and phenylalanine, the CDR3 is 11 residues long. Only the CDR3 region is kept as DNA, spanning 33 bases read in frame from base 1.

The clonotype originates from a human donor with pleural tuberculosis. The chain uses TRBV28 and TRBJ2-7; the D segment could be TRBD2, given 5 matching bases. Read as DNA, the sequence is TGTGCCAGCAGCCCAGCAGCGGCGCAGTACTTC. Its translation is CASSPAAAQYF.